These 10 T cell receptor beta chains share one sample of origin, sequenced in a study of cytomegalovirus exposure and HLA in healthy donors. 60 Vbeta and 13 Jbeta primers were used in PCR. The assay was immunoSEQ multiplex PCR, and TCRdb's table has in-frame clones only and misses some. The sample has approximately 100,000 clones; around 82% are singletons. The specimen sequenced was PBMCs. The receptor source for this set is a woman aged 45 to 65 in good health and CMV-seropositive.

This sequence joins TRBV6-1 and TRBJ1-5; D is unclear. The V gene lost 7 bases and the J gene lost 3 bases, with 16 bases spanning the gap. Germline V lookup: CDR1 MNHNS, CDR2 SASEGT. The CDR3 spans 15 residues. As DNA, the CDR3 is TGTGCCAGCAACTTACAGCCACTTTCCAATCAGCCCCAGCATTTT. This gives the protein CASNLQPLSNQPQHF.

The CDR3 sequence is CASGSPIGGETQYF. CDR3 DNA: TGTGCTAGTGGTTCCCCGATAGGGGGAGAGACCCAGTACTTC. The rearrangement joins TRBV12-5 to TRBJ2-5; the D gene is possibly TRBD1 (6 bases). The ends were cut back, 4 bases at V and 4 bases at J, with 13 bases in the middle. This CDR3 comprises 14 residues. Germline V gene lookup returns CDR1 LGHNT and CDR2 FRNRAP.

V gene TRBV7-6 combines with J gene TRBJ2-2; 11 bases are shared with TRBD2. Germline-derived CDR1 and CDR2 are SGHVS and FNYEAQ. The CDR3 spans 17 residues. V lost 2 bases, J lost 5 bases, and 7 bases stayed unmatched. CDR3 loop: CASSLLSGGARTGELFF. CDR3 in DNA: TGTGCCAGCAGCTTACTTAGCGGGGGGGCCCGGACCGGGGAGCTGTTTTTT.

This clone was recorded only once. The chain joins TRBV6-1 to TRBJ1-2, with D possibly TRBD1 on 5 matching bases. Germline loops: CDR1 MNHNS, CDR2 SASEGT. V was trimmed by 5 bases and J by 4 bases, leaving 8 bases between them. The CDR3 totals 12 residues. CDR3 protein: CASSTTAYGYTF. CDR3 nucleotides: TGTGCCAGCAGTACGACAGCCTATGGCTACACCTTC.

This chain joins TRBV18 and TRBJ2-7, with 8 bases fitting TRBD2. This CDR3 has 15 residues. Germline values: CDR1 KGHSH, CDR2 LQKENI. Germline trimming cut 6 bases from V and 0 bases from J; bases unmatched to any gene: 7. This chain's CDR3 is CASSPGRGVSYEQYF. Here the CDR3 DNA reads TGTGCCAGCTCCCCCGGGCGGGGGGTCTCCTACGAGCAGTACTTC. Full variable domain (remainder filled in from reference TRBV18 and TRBJ2-7): NAGVMQNPRHLVRRRGQEARLRCSPMKGHSHVYWYRQLPEEGLKFMVYLQKENIIDESGMPKERFSAEFPKEGPSILRIQQVVRGDSAAYFCASSPGRGVSYEQYFGPGTRLTVT.

The CDR3 sequence is CASGDRGPKGYGYTF. The CDR3, as DNA: TGTGCCAGTGGGGACAGGGGACCTAAAGGCTATGGCTACACCTTC. The genes are TRBV19 and TRBJ1-2; TRBD1 matches at 10 bases. The junction had 10 bases not matched to a gene; V was cut back by 8 bases and J by 4 bases. The CDR3 runs to 15 residues. CDR1 is LNHDA and CDR2 is SQIVND in the germline V gene (reference sequence).

The chain is built from TRBV7-3 and TRBJ2-3; no reliable D call. The CDR3 spans 13 residues. From germline, CDR1 is SGHTA and CDR2 FQGTGA. Trimming removed 5 bases at V and 0 bases at J, with 6 bases between. The CDR3 coding sequence is TGTGCCAGCAGCGGCCCCAGCACAGATACGCAGTATTTT. This codes for CASSGPSTDTQYF.

This chain joins TRBV6-1 and TRBJ2-7; D possibly corresponds to TRBD1 (5 bases). The CDR3 is made up of 12 amino acids. Germline V gene data show CDR1 as MNHNS and CDR2 as SASEGT. Trimming stripped 6 bases from V and 5 bases from J, with 11 bases between. CDR3 sequence reads: CASSQGSHEQYF. In DNA form, the CDR3 reads TGTGCCAGCAGCCAGGGTTCCCACGAGCAGTACTTC.

This clone was seen only once. The CDR3 spells CASSFQGGTGGTQYF. The CDR3 DNA is TGTGCCAGCAGCTTCCAGGGTGGGACAGGGGGGACCCAGTACTTC. This rearrangement joins TRBV5-5 to TRBJ2-5; TRBD1 agrees at 11 bases. With 2 bases clipped from V and 7 bases from J, the junction kept 7 bases outside the gene matches. This CDR3 has 15 residues. Looked up from germline, CDR1 is SGHKS and CDR2 is YYEKEE (reference sequence).

The chain carries TRBV5-1 and TRBJ2-2; 10 positions agree with TRBD2. The J segment lost 7 bases and the V segment lost 4 bases, leaving 13 bases of the junction unmatched. CDR3 length equals 17 residues. Germline CDR1 reads SGHRS; CDR2 reads YFSETQ. The DNA of the CDR3 is TGCGCCAGCAGCGTCCCCTCGGGACTAGCGTACAGCGGGGAGCTGTTTTTT. Protein sequence: CASSVPSGLAYSGELFF.